This passage covers 27 T cell receptor beta chains from one sample sequenced in a study of CD8+CD57+ T cells in acquired aplastic anemia. TCR beta VDJ and CDR3 were profiled, and genomic DNA was the template. Each CDR3 protein gets one entry after TCRdb re-called the reads with MiXCR. The sample lists 150,000 to 200,000 distinct CDR3 sequences; more than 45% were seen once. Individuals selected for sequencing had exhibited CD8+CD57+ cell expansion on flow cytometry. The sample taken for sequencing was sorted CD4+, CD8+, or CD8+CD57+ T cells (not recorded which) from PBMCs. Receptors originate from a human donor with aplastic anemia.

The CDR3 coding sequence is TGTGCCAGCATCCCGGCCGCAAGGAATGAGCAGTTCTTC. It translates to CASIPAARNEQFF. This chain uses TRBV12-3 or TRBV12-4 with TRBJ2-1, with no clear D. The CDR3 totals 13 residues. The germline V and J ends were trimmed by 7 bases and 7 bases, with 14 bases remaining between them.

The chain uses TRBV19 and TRBJ2-5; D not certain. TRBJ2-7 matches the DNA end more closely, so the J call is doubtful. The length of the CDR3 is 14 residues. Germline assignment: CDR1 LNHDA and CDR2 SQIVND (reference sequence). In nucleotides, the CDR3 is TGTGCCAGTAGTTTTCAGTATTCCCTCTACGAGCAGTACTTC. It specifies CASSFQYSLYEQYF.

The rearrangement uses TRBV12-5 and TRBJ2-6; D not resolved. The CDR3 is 19 amino acids. The V end was cut by 0 bases, the J end by 0 bases, with 15 bases between. Looked up from germline, CDR1 is LGHNT and CDR2 is FRNRAP. The CDR3 is CASGLVPKRTHSGANVLTF. The DNA of the CDR3 is TGTGCTAGTGGTTTGGTACCGAAACGGACCCACTCTGGGGCCAACGTCCTGACTTTC.

This clonotype was detected many times. This chain connects TRBV6-1 to TRBJ2-7, with D perhaps given as TRBD1 or TRBD2 (7 bases each). Germline V CDR1 and CDR2: MNHNS, SASEGT. V was cut by 1 base and J by 4 bases, with 14 bases left in between. The CDR3 is 15 amino acids. The CDR3 sequence: CASSEEHRGGYEQYF. The CDR3 DNA is TGTGCCAGCAGTGAAGAGCACAGGGGAGGGTACGAGCAGTACTTC.

This clonotype turned up a few times. At one of its ends the junction is not consistent with the germline gene, which may arise from a read error. V and J are TRBV12-3 or TRBV12-4 and TRBJ2-3; 7 bases line up with TRBD2. CDR3 length: 17 residues. CDR3 bases: TGTGCCAGCAGTTTGGGAGCGGGGTCTGCGAACACAGATGCGCAGTATTTT. Translation gives CASSLGAGSANTDAQYF.

Here the CDR3 reads CASSFRDGSYEQYF. CDR3 nucleotides: TGTGCCAGCAGCTTCCGGGACGGCTCCTACGAGCAGTACTTC. V and J are TRBV7-6 and TRBJ2-7; D may correspond to TRBD1 or TRBD2 (5 bases each). This CDR3 region has 14 residues. Germline CDR1 is SGHVS and CDR2 is FNYEAQ. V lost 3 bases and J lost 0, with 9 bases in between.

This clonotype was seen ten or more times. The chain recombines TRBV12-3 or TRBV12-4 with TRBJ2-7; 7 bases map to TRBD2. V shed 5 bases, J shed 0 bases, and the junction held 10 bases outside the gene matches. This CDR3 comprises 16 residues. The CDR3 nucleotides read TGTGCCAGCAGTCCGGGCCCGTGGGGGGGCTCCTACGAGCAGTACTTC. Amino acids: CASSPGPWGGSYEQYF.

This clonotype was observed many times. The rearrangement uses TRBV20-1 and TRBJ2-7, with 9 nucleotides matching TRBD1. V gave up 1 base and J gave up 3 bases; unmatched junction bases: 7. This CDR3 is 15 amino acids long. Germline loops: CDR1 DFQATT, CDR2 SNEGSKA (reference sequence). The CDR3 protein is CSARAGTGSLYEQYF. CDR3 DNA: TGCAGTGCTAGAGCTGGGACAGGGAGCCTCTACGAGCAGTACTTC.

As to this clonotype: At one end, the junction sequence differs from germline, possibly due to a read error. V gene TRBV15 combines with J gene TRBJ1-1; perhaps TRBD1 as D (5 bases). Germline CDR1 LNHNV, CDR2 YYDKDF (reference sequence). The CDR3 runs to 12 residues. CDR3 DNA: TGTGCCACCAGCAGAGGCAGGGTCCTAGCTTTCTTC. Amino acid sequence: CATSRGRVLAFF.

This clonotype was detected only a few times. The chain is built from TRBV10-2 and TRBJ2-7, with D possibly TRBD1 on 6 matching bases. Germline V CDR1 and CDR2: WSHSY, SAAADI. V was shortened by 8 bases and J by 6 bases, with 14 bases between the two germline ends. The CDR3 runs 12 residues. This chain's CDR3 is CASAQGTLEQYF. The CDR3 bases are TGCGCCAGCGCTCAGGGGACCCTCGAGCAGTACTTC.

A note on this clonotype: Since a much larger clone is just one base distant, this may be a read error. The V gene is TRBV5-5, the J gene TRBJ1-2; 9 bases match TRBD1. Germline assignment: CDR1 SGHKS and CDR2 YYEKEE (reference sequence). This CDR3 has 13 residues. The chain's CDR3 is CSSSLDRGDGYTF. For the CDR3, the DNA is TGTTCCAGCAGTTTGGACAGGGGAGATGGCTACACCTTC.

This clonotype has only a few counts. This chain uses TRBV7-3 with TRBJ1-3; no firm D call. The germline CDR1 and CDR2 sequences are SGHTA and FQGTGA. The CDR3 totals 19 residues. V lost 5 bases to trimming and J lost 0 bases, with 23 bases between them. The DNA for the CDR3 is TGTGCCAGCAGCCAAGCCTGGATTAAAGAAGGGAGCTCTGGAAACACCATATATTTT. Translation: CASSQAWIKEGSSGNTIYF.

With regard to this clonotype: One junction end does not reproduce the germline sequence, and a read error may be involved. The V and J genes are TRBV7-2 and TRBJ2-7; possible D gene TRBD1, 6 bases. The V gene's germline CDR1 is SGHTA and CDR2 FQGNSA. This CDR3 is 13 amino acids long. CDR3 DNA: TGTGCCAGCAGCCTCCGGACAGACTACGGGCAGTACTTC. Translating gives CASSLRTDYGQYF. The variable domain in full, completed from reference TRBV7-2 and TRBJ2-7, reads GAGVSQSPSNKVTEKGKDVELRCDPISGHTALYWYRQSLGQGLEFLIYFQGNSAPDKSGLPSDRFSAERTGGSVSTLTIQRTQQEDSAVYLCASSLRTDYGQYFGPGTRLTVT.

V and J are TRBV20-1 and TRBJ2-1, with no clear D. CDR3 length equals 14 residues. V lost 3 bases, J lost 8 bases, and 17 bases lay in between. Germline CDR1 and CDR2: DFQATT and SNEGSKA (reference sequence). The chain's CDR3 is CSASPGSGPDEQFF. The CDR3 DNA reads as TGCAGTGCTAGCCCAGGTTCTGGGCCCGATGAGCAGTTCTTC.

This clonotype was counted a few times. The chain couples TRBV13 to TRBJ2-7; 10 bases line up with TRBD1. CDR3 length equals 15 residues. Germline V lookup: CDR1 PRHDT, CDR2 FYEKMQ (reference sequence). The junction had 6 bases not matched to a gene; V was cut back by 2 bases and J by 5 bases. CDR3 protein: CASSLRTTGGNEQYF. CDR3 coding DNA: TGTGCCAGCAGCTTACGAACGACAGGGGGCAACGAGCAGTACTTC.

V gene TRBV19 combines with J gene TRBJ1-6; 9 bases are shared with TRBD1. The CDR3 has 15 residues. Germline-derived CDR1 and CDR2 are LNHDA and SQIVND (reference sequence). V lost 7 bases to trimming and J lost 7 bases; unmatched junction nucleotides: 8. Written as DNA, the CDR3 is TGTGCCAGTACCTCCGGGACAGGGTGGAATTCACCCCTCCACTTT. Residues: CASTSGTGWNSPLHF.

This clonotype showed up just a few times. The chain is built from TRBV28 and TRBJ1-2; D is undetermined. The V gene's germline CDR1 is MDHEN and CDR2 SYDVKM. V shed 1 base and J shed 2 bases, with 8 bases lying between them. CDR3 length equals 14 residues. The CDR3 DNA reads TGTGCCAGCAGTTTATCCGGTATAAACTATGGCTACACCTTC. Translation gives CASSLSGINYGYTF.

The CDR3: CASSLGGPANYGYTF. The CDR3 coding sequence is TGTGCCAGCAGCTTAGGAGGGCCCGCTAACTATGGCTACACCTTC. The rearrangement links TRBV4-2 to TRBJ1-2; unclear D gene. Germline CDR1 and CDR2: LGHNA and YNFKEQ. The length of the CDR3 is 15 residues. Trimming removed 5 bases at V and 0 bases at J, with 13 bases between.

To note about this clonotype: This may come from a read error, since a much larger clone is one base off. A read error is likely, as this CDR3 ends without the conserved phenylalanine or tryptophan. This chain uses TRBV5-8 with TRBJ1-1, with D possibly being TRBD1 (5 bases). The CDR3 covers 13 residues. Germline V gives CDR1 SGHTS, CDR2 YDEGEE. The V end was cut by 3 bases, the J end by 10 bases, with 16 bases between. DNA for the CDR3: TGTGCCAGCAGCTCGGGACTTAACGGAGGAGCTTTCCTT. Residues: CASSSGLNGGAFL.

The chain has TRBV20-1 and TRBJ2-7; 8 positions match TRBD2. Germline V gene data show CDR1 as DFQATT and CDR2 as SNEGSKA (reference sequence). Trimming at V came to 5 bases and at J to 0 bases, leaving 9 bases not matched to a gene. The CDR3 has 15 residues. The DNA of the CDR3 is TGCAGTGCTCGACCGCGGGGGGACTACTCCTACGAGCAGTACTTC. Residues: CSARPRGDYSYEQYF.

The chain employs TRBV18 and TRBJ2-1; TRBD2 agrees at 9 bases. This CDR3 is built from 13 residues. V was clipped by 5 bases and J by 6 bases; unmatched bases: 2. Germline CDR1 and CDR2: KGHSH and LQKENI. The DNA for the CDR3 is TGTGCCAGCTCAACTAGCGGGTTCAATGAGCAGTTCTTC. Amino acid sequence: CASSTSGFNEQFF.

Many counts were recorded for this clonotype. This rearrangement joins TRBV12-3 or TRBV12-4 to TRBJ1-5; D remains ambiguous. Between the trimmed V and J ends, which lost 5 bases and 3 bases, there was a span of 14 bases. The CDR3 consists of 15 residues. CDR3 region: CASSPTAGINQPQHF. Here the CDR3 DNA reads TGTGCCAGCAGTCCCACTGCAGGAATCAATCAGCCCCAGCATTTT.

The V gene is TRBV11-1, the J gene TRBJ2-1; 7 nucleotides match TRBD2. J lost 0 bases, V lost 5 bases, and 4 bases had no gene match. This CDR3 region has 15 residues. Germline V lookup: CDR1 SGHAT, CDR2 FQDESV (reference sequence). CDR3 in DNA: TGTGCCAGCAGCGGGGGGGAGGACTCCTACAATGAGCAGTTCTTC. Translation gives CASSGGEDSYNEQFF.

This clonotype has just a few counts. J is TRBJ1-2 and V is TRBV7-9; D is uncertain. V gave up 5 bases and J gave up 6 bases, with 10 bases separating them. This CDR3 contains 12 residues. Germline-derived CDR1 and CDR2 are SEHNR and FQNEAQ (reference sequence). The CDR3 here is CASSARSHGYTF. In nucleotides, the CDR3 is TGTGCCAGCAGCGCTCGATCCCATGGCTACACCTTC.

The chain joins TRBV6-1 to TRBJ1-1; D not resolved. Per the germline V gene, CDR1 is MNHNS and CDR2 is SASEGT. This CDR3 region has 14 residues. The ends were cut back, 6 bases at V and 1 base at J, with 12 bases in the middle. CDR3 residues: CASSPLAGNTEAFF. CDR3 DNA: TGTGCCAGCAGCCCCCTGGCCGGGAACACTGAAGCTTTCTTT.

The rearrangement uses TRBV20-1 and TRBJ2-3; TRBD2 agrees at 8 bases. The CDR3 is made up of 14 amino acids. With V trimmed by 6 bases and J by 2 bases, 7 bases remained unmatched. Germline loops: CDR1 DFQATT, CDR2 SNEGSKA (reference sequence). The CDR3 DNA reads as TGCAGTGCCAGGACTAGCCGAAACACAGATACGCAGTATTTT. This sequence encodes CSARTSRNTDTQYF.

J is TRBJ2-5 and V is TRBV15; tentatively, D is TRBD1 (6 bases). CDR1 is LNHNV and CDR2 is YYDKDF in the germline V gene (reference sequence). V lost 1 base and J lost 2, with 8 bases in between. There are 14 residues in the CDR3. Here the CDR3 reads CATSRGDKQETQYF. In DNA, the CDR3 is TGTGCCACCAGCAGAGGGGACAAACAAGAGACCCAGTACTTC. The full variable domain, completed using reference TRBV15 and TRBJ2-5, is DAMVIQNPRYQVTQFGKPVTLSCSQTLNHNVMYWYQQKSSQAPKLLFHYYDKDFNNEADTPDNFQSRRPNTSFCFLDIRSPGLGDTAMYLCATSRGDKQETQYFGPGTRLLVL.